These 28 T cell receptor beta chains originate from one sample sequenced in a study of molecular identifiers for immune sequencing clone quantification (dated by TCRdb to the late 2010s). Preparation of the library involved PCR. Sequencing took place on an Illumina HiSeq 4000. TCRdb trimmed public reads at Q25 via fastp, called clones via MiXCR and kept in-frame beta chains. Identical CDR3 proteins give one entry, which carries the most common genes and DNA. The sample table lists 400,000 to 600,000 distinct CDR3 sequences, 20% to 25% of them with a count of one. About 0.78% of the sample is in the top ten clones. The specimen sequenced was naive CD8+ T cells from blood, with Jurkat cell RNA spiked in. The cell subset or site label for this specimen denotes: FACS-sorted CD8+CD4-CCR7+CD45RA+ naive T cells. The origin of the receptors is a human donor in good health. Some libraries in this study had Jurkat cell RNA spiked in.

This clonotype came up many times. V usage is TRBV4-1 and J usage is TRBJ2-5; unclear D gene. Between the trimmed V and J ends, which lost 2 bases and 7 bases, there was a span of 11 bases. Germline V gives CDR1 MGHRA, CDR2 YSYEKL. The CDR3 is 13 amino acids. CDR3 nucleotides: TGCGCCAGCAGCCAACTTGTGTTAGGGACCCAGTACTTC. Translation gives CASSQLVLGTQYF.

As for this clonotype: Sequence at one end of the junction differs from germline and may be a read error. This chain joins TRBV6-2 or TRBV6-3 and TRBJ2-1, with 7 bases identical to TRBD2. The CDR3 covers 16 residues. Germline V gene data show CDR1 as MNHEY and CDR2 as SVGEGT. In nucleotides, the CDR3 is TGTGCCGGCAGTCACTCCTCTAGCGGTTCCTACAATGAGCAGTTCTTC. Protein: CAGSHSSSGSYNEQFF.

This clonotype has only a few counts. One junction end disagrees with the germline gene, perhaps due to a read error. The J gene is TRBJ2-2, the V gene TRBV7-9, with 8 bases fitting TRBD1. CDR3 length: 18 amino acids. The germline V gene has CDR1 SEHNR and CDR2 FQNEAQ (reference sequence). CDR3 sequence (DNA): TGTGCCAGCAGCTTACGTTCCCCGACAGGGGATAACACCGGGGGGCTGTTTTTT. It yields the protein CASSLRSPTGDNTGGLFF.

This clonotype was seen a handful of times. This chain links TRBV20-1 with TRBJ2-7; 11 bases agree with TRBD2. J gave up 3 bases and V 2 bases, and 12 bases lay outside the gene matches. The CDR3 runs to 17 residues. Germline V gene data show CDR1 as DFQATT and CDR2 as SNEGSKA (reference sequence). CDR3 DNA: TGCAGTGCTAGACCTCTCGGGGGGACTAGCGGATTCTACGAGCAGTACTTC. It yields the protein CSARPLGGTSGFYEQYF.

This clonotype has just a few counts. The V gene is TRBV12-5, the J gene TRBJ1-1; D not resolved. V gave up 6 bases and J gave up 6 bases, with 11 bases separating them. The germline gives CDR1 LGHNT, CDR2 FRNRAP. This CDR3 is built from 12 residues. The CDR3 DNA reads TGTGCTAGTGGCCCCTCAGCGTCTGAAGCTTTCTTT. Amino acid sequence: CASGPSASEAFF.

This clonotype was seen many times. The V call is TRBV5-1, the J call TRBJ2-5; D gene unclear. V was shortened by 6 bases and J by 1 base, with 10 bases between the two germline ends. Germline CDR1 SGHRS, CDR2 YFSETQ. The CDR3 is 13 amino acids. CDR3 in amino acids: CASTEVGQETQYF. CDR3 nucleotides: TGCGCCAGCACCGAGGTGGGCCAAGAGACCCAGTACTTC.

In its sample, this clonotype was seen once. One end of the junction does not line up with germline, which may come from a read error. The chain has TRBV13 and TRBJ1-6; D gene ambiguous. The CDR3 spans 17 residues. Germline V gives CDR1 PRHDT, CDR2 FYEKMQ (reference sequence). The CDR3 loop reads CASSLVKEKGSNSPPHF. In nucleotides, the CDR3 is TGTGCCAGCAGCTTAGTGAAAGAGAAAGGGAGTAATTCACCCCCCCACTTT.

This clonotype has only a few counts. V and J are TRBV4-3 and TRBJ2-3, with 7 bases matching TRBD2. Trimming cost V 0 bases and J 6 bases; bases outside gene matches: 9. The CDR3 totals 16 residues. Germline V CDR1 and CDR2: LGHNA, YSLEER. The CDR3 DNA sequence: TGCGCCAGCAGCCAAGATCTTAGGACTAGTCCCGATACGCAGTATTTT. Translation gives CASSQDLRTSPDTQYF.

The table lists this clonotype with a few counts. The rearrangement links TRBV5-4 to TRBJ1-4; no definite D call. The germline V gene encodes CDR1 SGHNT and CDR2 YYREEE (reference sequence). V lost 7 bases to trimming and J lost 4 bases, with 14 bases between them. The CDR3 is made up of 14 amino acids. The CDR3 sequence is CASGLGGNNEKLFF. The DNA of the CDR3 is TGTGCCAGCGGGTTAGGAGGGAATAATGAAAAACTGTTTTTT.

The rearrangement uses TRBV5-1 and TRBJ1-1; a possible D gene is TRBD1 (6 bases). Germline V gives CDR1 SGHRS, CDR2 YFSETQ. The germline V and J ends were trimmed by 5 bases and 1 base, with 12 bases remaining between them. The CDR3 runs 14 residues. The DNA for the CDR3 is TGCGCCAGCAGGACAGGACAGCCGAACACTGAAGCTTTCTTT. Protein sequence: CASRTGQPNTEAFF. Full variable domain (rest looked up from reference TRBV5-1 and TRBJ1-1): KAGVTQTPRYLIKTRGQQVTLSCSPISGHRSVSWYQQTPGQGLQFLFEYFSETQRNKGNFPGRFSGRQFSNSRSEMNVSTLELGDSALYLCASRTGQPNTEAFFGQGTRLTVV.

This clonotype was picked up a small number of times. The chain links TRBV30 to TRBJ1-2; D remains ambiguous. This CDR3 is built from 11 residues. Deletions cut 3 bases from V and 4 bases from J, with 6 bases between. Germline CDR1 and CDR2: GTSNPN and SVGIG (reference sequence). CDR3 DNA: TGTGCCTGGAGGGAATCCTATGGCTACACCTTC. Protein sequence: CAWRESYGYTF.

The chain joins TRBV20-1 to TRBJ2-7; TRBD2 matches 8 bases. The germline V gene has CDR1 DFQATT and CDR2 SNEGSKA (reference sequence). This CDR3 region has 13 residues. With 0 bases clipped from V and 3 bases from J, the junction kept 1 base outside the gene matches. CDR3 amino acids: CSARDAGGYEQYF. In DNA, the CDR3 is TGCAGTGCTAGAGACGCGGGGGGCTACGAGCAGTACTTC.

This clonotype was detected a few times. This rearrangement joins TRBV7-9 to TRBJ2-7; no firm D call. Trimming removed 6 bases from V and 5 bases from J, with 14 bases in between. Germline CDR1 and CDR2: SEHNR and FQNEAQ (reference sequence). The CDR3 is 13 residues long. The CDR3 region has the DNA TGTGCCAGCAGGCTGGGGTCAGGAAACGAGCAGTACTTC. This encodes CASRLGSGNEQYF.

This clonotype was recorded many times. V gene TRBV7-9 combines with J gene TRBJ1-1; D not certain. The germline V gene encodes CDR1 SEHNR and CDR2 FQNEAQ (reference sequence). The CDR3 is made up of 12 amino acids. The V end was cut by 5 bases, the J end by 3 bases, with 7 bases between. The CDR3 sequence is CASSRVDTEAFF. CDR3 nucleotides: TGTGCCAGCAGCCGCGTCGACACTGAAGCTTTCTTT.

Here the CDR3 reads CASSSFGGREEKLFF. The CDR3 DNA follows: TGTGCCAGCAGTTCCTTCGGGGGCCGGGAAGAAAAACTGTTTTTT. The J gene is TRBJ1-4, the V gene TRBV6-2 or TRBV6-3, with D possibly TRBD1 on 6 matching bases. With 4 bases removed from V and 8 bases from J, the gap between germline ends came to 17 bases. Germline loops: CDR1 MNHEY, CDR2 SVGEGT. The CDR3 has 15 residues.

Ten or more counts support this clonotype. The chain links TRBV27 to TRBJ1-6; D not resolved. Germline V gene sequence: CDR1 MNHEY, CDR2 SMNVEV (reference sequence). V lost 6 bases and J lost 6, with 6 bases in between. The CDR3 has 12 amino acids. The DNA for the CDR3 is TGTGCCAGCAGCCGGCTTAATTCACCCCTCCACTTT. Encoded protein: CASSRLNSPLHF.

As concerns this clonotype: With a much larger clone just one base away, this may be a read error. The V and J genes are TRBV18 and TRBJ2-4; D gene ambiguous. This CDR3 comprises 16 residues. Germline lookup yields CDR1 KGHSH and CDR2 LQKENI. The CDR3 region has the DNA TGTGCCAGCCCACCACCAGGCCCTTTAGCCAAAAACATTCAGTACTTC. Its translation: CASPPPGPLAKNIQYF.

This clonotype was picked up many times. The chain recombines TRBV30 with TRBJ2-3, with D unclear. Trimming shortened V by 5 bases and J by 2 bases, and 8 bases separated the two germline ends. The germline gives CDR1 GTSNPN, CDR2 SVGIG (reference sequence). CDR3 length equals 12 residues. The CDR3 DNA is TGTGCCTGGGGGATGGACACAGATACGCAGTATTTT. Its protein is CAWGMDTDTQYF.

Concerning this clonotype itself: Possible read error: a much larger clone is one base away. J is TRBJ2-4 and V is TRBV21-1. TRBV21-1 is annotated as a pseudogene. The CDR3 has 14 residues. The CDR3: CASSKASAENIQYF. CDR3 bases: TGTGCCAGCAGCAAAGCGTCAGCCGAAAACATTCAGTACTTC.

The rearrangement joins TRBV4-1 to TRBJ2-7, with D tentatively TRBD1 (6 bases). The germline V gene has CDR1 MGHRA and CDR2 YSYEKL. CDR3 length equals 19 residues. The V end lost 0 bases, the J end lost 2 bases, and 23 bases lay between the germline ends. CDR3 residues: CASSQEYARVVQGTYEQYF. Here the CDR3 DNA reads TGCGCCAGCAGCCAAGAATACGCGAGGGTAGTACAGGGTACCTACGAGCAGTACTTC.

The sample holds a few counts of this clonotype. The chain couples TRBV27 to TRBJ2-3, with 7 nucleotides matching TRBD2. The germline gives CDR1 MNHEY, CDR2 SMNVEV (reference sequence). CDR3 length: 16 residues. Trimming took 6 bases from V and 3 from J; bases not matched to a gene: 12. The CDR3: CASSSTRTRKTDTQYF. The CDR3 bases are TGTGCCAGCAGCTCGACCCGGACTAGAAAAACAGATACGCAGTATTTT.

This clonotype was seen repeatedly, ten times or more. The V call is TRBV25-1, the J call TRBJ2-1, with 8 bases aligning to TRBD1. Trimming took 3 bases from V and 8 from J; bases not matched to a gene: 6. CDR1 is MGHDK and CDR2 is SYGVNS in the germline V gene. The CDR3 has 14 residues. The CDR3 loop reads CASSDYDRGHEQFF. CDR3 nucleotides: TGTGCCAGCAGTGACTACGACAGGGGCCATGAGCAGTTCTTC.

This clonotype was seen more than once but under ten times. The rearrangement joins TRBV6-1 to TRBJ2-3, with TRBD2 matching 7 bases. In germline, CDR1 is MNHNS, CDR2 SASEGT. With 3 bases clipped from V and 2 bases from J, the junction kept 5 bases outside the gene matches. The CDR3 is made up of 15 amino acids. The CDR3 region has the DNA TGTGCCAGCAGTGATGGTAGCGGGTACACAGATACGCAGTATTTT. Its protein product is CASSDGSGYTDTQYF.

This clonotype was picked up a small number of times. The chain carries TRBV19 and TRBJ2-7; maybe TRBD1 (7 bases). With 4 bases removed from V and 5 bases from J, the gap between germline ends came to 18 bases. This CDR3 is 15 amino acids long. Germline CDR1 is LNHDA and CDR2 is SQIVND (reference sequence). CDR3 bases: TGTGCCAGTAGTACCTCGTGGGGCAGGGGGGACGAGCAGTACTTC. This sequence encodes CASSTSWGRGDEQYF.

The table lists this clonotype with a few counts. The V and J genes are TRBV6-2 or TRBV6-3 and TRBJ1-1, with a possible D match to TRBD1 (5 bases). Trimming removed 7 bases from V and 7 bases from J, with 13 bases in between. Per germline, CDR1 MNHEY and CDR2 SVGEGT. The CDR3 runs 12 residues. CDR3 in amino acids: CASNAGRGEAFF. CDR3 DNA sequence: TGTGCCAGCAACGCGGGGCGCGGTGAAGCTTTCTTT.

This clonotype was seen a handful of times. The chain employs TRBV20-1 and TRBJ2-7; D is ambiguous. This CDR3 is 15 amino acids long. Germline V gene data show CDR1 as DFQATT and CDR2 as SNEGSKA (reference sequence). Trimming removed 0 bases at V and 3 bases at J, with 15 bases between. The CDR3 sequence is CSARDPYAEIYEQYF. The CDR3 DNA is TGCAGTGCTAGAGATCCTTATGCTGAGATCTACGAGCAGTACTTC.

As concerns this clonotype: One base away lies a much larger clone, so this may be a sequencing read error. The chain combines TRBV6-2 or TRBV6-3 with TRBJ1-1, with unresolved D. Germline-derived CDR1 and CDR2 are MNHEY and SVGEGT. CDR3 length equals 15 residues. CDR3 amino acids: CASSYSRYPNIEAFF. CDR3 coding DNA: TGTGCCAGCAGTTACTCCAGATACCCGAACATTGAAGCTTTCTTT.

The chain uses TRBV6-5 and TRBJ2-3; no clear D. Germline CDR1 MNHEY, CDR2 SVGAGI. The CDR3 length is 15 residues. Trimming left V 0 bases short and J 0 bases short, with 7 bases between. The CDR3 region has the DNA TGTGCCAGCAGTTACTCGGATGGGAGCACAGATACGCAGTATTTT. As protein: CASSYSDGSTDTQYF.